The entry below describes one T cell receptor beta chain. Its antigen is unidentified. The immunoSEQ assay was v3. Repertoires were generated with immunoSEQ multiplex PCR, while TCRdb's copy carries only in-frame clones and drops some. The table has some 57,000 clones, around 87% seen once. This record belongs to a study of TIL therapy for anti-PD-1-resistant metastatic lung cancer. On the study more broadly: Tumor harvest preceded PD-1/PD-L1 blockade, followed by nivolumab treatment. Tumors had a median PD-L1 proportion score of around 6.4%.

Broader study findings: After infusion, TIL clonotypes partly replaced peripheral T cells and declined over months.

Time point defined: pre-treatment sample, taken before nivolumab and TIL therapy. Adults with stage 4 NSCLC were enrolled in a phase I trial. The sample was blood, taken at baseline. This sequence originates from a person aged 25 to 79 with non-small cell lung cancer.

The CDR3 coding sequence is TGTGCCAGCAGGGTTAGCGGGAGGGCCGGGGAGACCCAGTACTTC. Its protein is CASRVSGRAGETQYF. The chain has TRBV2 and TRBJ2-5; 11 bases line up with TRBD2. Germline V gives CDR1 SNHLY, CDR2 FYNNEI. V was clipped by 6 bases and J by 5 bases; unmatched bases: 8. The CDR3 spans 15 residues.